A selection of T cell receptor beta chains follows, all from one sample in a study of T cell repertoires in cytomegalovirus infection. TCRdb called the reads again in MiXCR, with one record for every CDR3 protein. The data hold 740,000 or so distinct CDR3 sequences, with 35% observed a single time. Sequencing input: PBMCs. These receptors all stem from a human donor in good health (CMV status not recorded). Some clones in this sample may be carry-over from other donors' samples. CDR3s leave out the opening cysteine and the closing phenylalanine or tryptophan.

J: TRBJ1-1
V: TRBV28
CDR3: ASSGWGAEAF

J: TRBJ1-3
V: TRBV4-1
CDR3: ASSQDPAGTGNTIY

J: TRBJ1-2
V: TRBV28
CDR3: ASSLWGLGYT

J: TRBJ1-1
V: TRBV12-3/TRBV12-4
CDR3: ASSPTGVPEAF

J: TRBJ2-3
V: TRBV7-2
CDR3: ASSLEVGWGTQY

J: TRBJ2-1
V: TRBV29-1
CDR3: SVGLLGLGEQF

J: TRBJ2-2
V: TRBV27
CDR3: ASSLSGTLNTGELF

J: TRBJ2-2
V: TRBV19
CDR3: ASRPLLRTTVGGSYTGELF

J: TRBJ1-1
V: TRBV14
CDR3: ASSRRGGAMNTEAF

J: TRBJ2-1
V: TRBV6-1
CDR3: ASRQQGAISNEQF

J: TRBJ2-7
V: TRBV27
CDR3: ASSRLAGGLREQY

J: TRBJ1-2
V: TRBV19
CDR3: ASTTDKKLYGYT

J: TRBJ2-5
V: TRBV6-1
CDR3: ASSSYWDREQETQY

J: TRBJ2-5
V: TRBV6-5
CDR3: ASSLQGVTSQETQY

J: TRBJ2-7
V: TRBV2
CDR3: ASQGQGAFYEQY

J: TRBJ1-1
V: TRBV29-1
CDR3: SGTGTTSGDTEAF

J: TRBJ2-2
V: TRBV5-1
CDR3: ASSFATYTGELF

J: TRBJ2-2
V: TRBV12-3/TRBV12-4
CDR3: ASSAVPGELF

J: TRBJ2-7
V: TRBV15
CDR3: ATSLGRGTYEQY

J: TRBJ1-4
V: TRBV14
CDR3: ASSHRPGQGSEKLF

J: TRBJ1-5
V: TRBV27
CDR3: ASSLTTFGDQPQH

J: TRBJ2-3
V: TRBV7-2
CDR3: ASSPPKRDTQY

J: TRBJ1-1
V: TRBV20-1
CDR3: SARGNTEAF

J: TRBJ1-2
V: TRBV28
CDR3: AIKPTNLYGYT